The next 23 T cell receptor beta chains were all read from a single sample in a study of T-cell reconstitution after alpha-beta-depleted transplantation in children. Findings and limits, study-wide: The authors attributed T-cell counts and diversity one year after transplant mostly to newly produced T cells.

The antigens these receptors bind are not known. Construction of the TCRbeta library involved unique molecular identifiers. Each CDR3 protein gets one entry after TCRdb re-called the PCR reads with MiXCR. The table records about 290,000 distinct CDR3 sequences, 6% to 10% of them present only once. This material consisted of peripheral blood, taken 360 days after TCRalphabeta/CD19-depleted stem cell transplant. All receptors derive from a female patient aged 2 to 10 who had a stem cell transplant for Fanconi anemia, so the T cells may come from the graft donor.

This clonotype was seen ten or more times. The DNA of the CDR3 is TGCGCCAGCAGCCAACTTCGGTACAATGAGCAGTTCTTC. It encodes CASSQLRYNEQFF. The J gene is TRBJ2-1, the V gene TRBV4-1; D is unclear. This CDR3 has 13 residues. V lost 2 bases, J lost 4 bases, and 6 bases lay in between. The germline CDR1 and CDR2 sequences are MGHRA and YSYEKL.

In nucleotides, the CDR3 is TGTGCCAGCAGTGACCAGGGGGCGGTGGCTGGAAACACCATATATTTT. This gives the protein CASSDQGAVAGNTIYF. V and J are TRBV12-3 or TRBV12-4 and TRBJ1-3; TRBD1 aligns across 8 bases. The V gene end was trimmed by 5 bases and the J gene end by 2 bases; junction bases not matched to a gene: 8. The CDR3 runs 16 residues.

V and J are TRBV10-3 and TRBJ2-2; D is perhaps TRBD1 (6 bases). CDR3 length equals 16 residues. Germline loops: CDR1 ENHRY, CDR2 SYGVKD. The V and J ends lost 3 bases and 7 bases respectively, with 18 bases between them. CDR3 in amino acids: CAISEPNRVMGGELFF. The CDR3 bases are TGTGCCATCAGTGAACCCAACAGGGTGATGGGCGGGGAGCTGTTTTTT.

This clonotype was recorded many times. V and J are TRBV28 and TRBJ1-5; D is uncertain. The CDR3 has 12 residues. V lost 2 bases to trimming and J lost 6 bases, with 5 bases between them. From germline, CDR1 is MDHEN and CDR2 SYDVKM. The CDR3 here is CASSLRGQPQHF. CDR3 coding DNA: TGTGCCAGCAGTTTACGAGGTCAGCCCCAGCATTTT.

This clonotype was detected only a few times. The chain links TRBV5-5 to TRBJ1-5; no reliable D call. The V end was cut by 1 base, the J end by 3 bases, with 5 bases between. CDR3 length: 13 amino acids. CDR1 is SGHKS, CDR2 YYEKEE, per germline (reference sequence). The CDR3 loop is CASSLYDNQPQHF. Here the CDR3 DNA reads TGTGCCAGCAGCTTGTACGACAATCAGCCCCAGCATTTT.

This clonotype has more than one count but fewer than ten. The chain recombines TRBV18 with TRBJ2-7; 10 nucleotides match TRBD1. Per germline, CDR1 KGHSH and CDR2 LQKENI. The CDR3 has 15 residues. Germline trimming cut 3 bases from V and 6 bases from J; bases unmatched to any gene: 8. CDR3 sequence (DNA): TGTGCCAGCTCACCCGGACAGGGGGGTCTAGGCGAGCAGTACTTC. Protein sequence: CASSPGQGGLGEQYF.

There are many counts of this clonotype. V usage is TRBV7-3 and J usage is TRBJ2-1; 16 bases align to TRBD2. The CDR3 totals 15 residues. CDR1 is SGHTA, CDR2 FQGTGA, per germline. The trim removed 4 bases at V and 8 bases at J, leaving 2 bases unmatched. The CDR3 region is CASSSGLAGGDEQFF. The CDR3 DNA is TGTGCCAGCAGCTCGGGACTAGCGGGGGGGGATGAGCAGTTCTTC.

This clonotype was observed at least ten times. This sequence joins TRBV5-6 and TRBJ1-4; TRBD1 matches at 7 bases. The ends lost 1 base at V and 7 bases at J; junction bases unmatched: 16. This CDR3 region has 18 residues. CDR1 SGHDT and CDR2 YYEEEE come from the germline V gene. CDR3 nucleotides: TGTGCCAGCAGCTTGCTTCGGGACAGCCTTAGTTTTAGTGAAAAACTGTTTTTT. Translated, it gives CASSLLRDSLSFSEKLFF. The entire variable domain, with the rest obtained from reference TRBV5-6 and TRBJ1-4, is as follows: DAGVTQSPTHLIKTRGQQVTLRCSPKSGHDTVSWYQQALGQGPQFIFQYYEEEERQRGNFPDRFSGHQFPNYSSELNVNALLLGDSALYLCASSLLRDSLSFSEKLFFGSGTQLSVL.

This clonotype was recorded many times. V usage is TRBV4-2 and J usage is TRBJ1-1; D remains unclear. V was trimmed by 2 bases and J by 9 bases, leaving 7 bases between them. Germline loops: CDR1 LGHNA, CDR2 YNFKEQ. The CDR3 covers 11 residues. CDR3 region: CASSQSPQAFF. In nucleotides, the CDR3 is TGTGCCAGCAGCCAAAGCCCCCAAGCTTTCTTT.

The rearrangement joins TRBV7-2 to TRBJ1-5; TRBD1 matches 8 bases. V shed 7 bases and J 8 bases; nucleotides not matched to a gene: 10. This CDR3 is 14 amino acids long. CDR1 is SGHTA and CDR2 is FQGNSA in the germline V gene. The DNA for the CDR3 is TGTGCCAGCAATAGACAGGGGACCGCTGAGCCCCAGCATTTT. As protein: CASNRQGTAEPQHF.

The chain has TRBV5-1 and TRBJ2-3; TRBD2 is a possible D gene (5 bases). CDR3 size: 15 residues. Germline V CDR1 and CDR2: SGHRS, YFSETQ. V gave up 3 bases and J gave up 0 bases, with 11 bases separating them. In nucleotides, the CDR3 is TGCGCCAGCAGCTCACTAGGGATTAGCACAGATACGCAGTATTTT. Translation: CASSSLGISTDTQYF. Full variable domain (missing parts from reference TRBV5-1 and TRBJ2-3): KAGVTQTPRYLIKTRGQQVTLSCSPISGHRSVSWYQQTPGQGLQFLFEYFSETQRNKGNFPGRFSGRQFSNSRSEMNVSTLELGDSALYLCASSSLGISTDTQYFGPGTRLTVL.

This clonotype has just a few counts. DNA for the CDR3: TGTGCCAGCAGTTTTCCGACAGGGGCTCACGCTGGCTACACCTTC. Translation gives CASSFPTGAHAGYTF. The rearrangement links TRBV28 to TRBJ1-2; 8 bases line up with TRBD1. The CDR3 is 15 residues long. The germline CDR1 and CDR2 sequences are MDHEN and SYDVKM. Trimming removed 3 bases from V and 7 bases from J; junction bases left unmatched: 10.

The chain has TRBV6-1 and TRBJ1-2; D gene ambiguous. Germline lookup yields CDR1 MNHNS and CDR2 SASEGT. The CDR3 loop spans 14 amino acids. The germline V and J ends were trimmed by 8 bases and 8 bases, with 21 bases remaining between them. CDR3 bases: TGTGCCAGCTCCCGAGGCGCCGCGGAAGAAGGCTACACCTTC. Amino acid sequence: CASSRGAAEEGYTF.

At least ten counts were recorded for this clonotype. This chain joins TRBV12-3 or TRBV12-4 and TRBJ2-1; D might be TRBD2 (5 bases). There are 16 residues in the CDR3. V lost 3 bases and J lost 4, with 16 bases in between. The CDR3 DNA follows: TGTGCCAGCAGTTTCTATAGAGAGCGGAGGTACAATGAGCAGTTCTTC. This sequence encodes CASSFYRERRYNEQFF.

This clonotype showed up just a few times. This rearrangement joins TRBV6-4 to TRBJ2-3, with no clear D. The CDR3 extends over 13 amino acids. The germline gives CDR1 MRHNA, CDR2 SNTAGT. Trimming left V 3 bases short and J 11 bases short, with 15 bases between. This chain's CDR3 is CASSEQMGWGQYF. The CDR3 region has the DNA TGTGCCAGCAGTGAACAGATGGGATGGGGGCAGTATTTT.

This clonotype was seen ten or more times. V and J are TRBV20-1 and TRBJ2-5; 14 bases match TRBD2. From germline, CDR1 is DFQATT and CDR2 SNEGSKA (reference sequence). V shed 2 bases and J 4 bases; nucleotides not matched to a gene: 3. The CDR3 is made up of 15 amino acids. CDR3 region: CSARRLAGGRETQYF. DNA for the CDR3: TGCAGTGCTAGACGACTAGCGGGGGGGCGAGAGACCCAGTACTTC.

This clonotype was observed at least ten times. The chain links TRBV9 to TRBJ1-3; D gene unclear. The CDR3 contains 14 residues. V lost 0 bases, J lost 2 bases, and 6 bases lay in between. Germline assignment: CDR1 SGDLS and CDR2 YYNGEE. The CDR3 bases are TGTGCCAGCAGCGTAGGTTCTCCTGGAAACACCATATATTTT. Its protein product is CASSVGSPGNTIYF.

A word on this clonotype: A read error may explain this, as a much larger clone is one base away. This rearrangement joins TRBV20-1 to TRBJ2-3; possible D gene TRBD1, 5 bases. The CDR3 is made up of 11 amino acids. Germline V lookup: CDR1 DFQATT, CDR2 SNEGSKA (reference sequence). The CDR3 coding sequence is TGCGGTGCGGCAGGGTTCAACAAGCAGTATTTT. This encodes CGAAGFNKQYF.

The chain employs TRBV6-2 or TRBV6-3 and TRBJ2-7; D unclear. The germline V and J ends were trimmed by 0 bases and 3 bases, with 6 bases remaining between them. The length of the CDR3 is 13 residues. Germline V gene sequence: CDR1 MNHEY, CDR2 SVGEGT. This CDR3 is CASSYSRLYEQYF. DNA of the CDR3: TGTGCCAGCAGTTACTCGCGCCTCTACGAGCAGTACTTC.

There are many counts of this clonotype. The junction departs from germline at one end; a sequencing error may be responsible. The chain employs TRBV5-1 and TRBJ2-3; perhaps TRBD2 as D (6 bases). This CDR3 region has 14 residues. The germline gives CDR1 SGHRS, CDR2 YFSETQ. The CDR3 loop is CASSLGGGTDTQYF. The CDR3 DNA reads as TGTGCCAGCAGCTTAGGAGGAGGGACAGATACGCAGTATTTT.

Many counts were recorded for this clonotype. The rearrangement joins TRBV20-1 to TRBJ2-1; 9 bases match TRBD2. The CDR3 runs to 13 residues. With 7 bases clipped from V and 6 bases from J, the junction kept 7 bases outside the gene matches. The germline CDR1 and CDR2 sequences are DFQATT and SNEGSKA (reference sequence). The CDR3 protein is CSGLTLAGNEQFF. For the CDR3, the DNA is TGCAGTGGGTTGACACTAGCGGGCAATGAGCAGTTCTTC.

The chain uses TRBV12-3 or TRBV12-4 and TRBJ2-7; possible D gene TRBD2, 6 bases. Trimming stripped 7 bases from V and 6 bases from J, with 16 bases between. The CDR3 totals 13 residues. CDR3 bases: TGTGCCAGCAAACGAGGGGCGCGGGGCGAGCAGTACTTC. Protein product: CASKRGARGEQYF.

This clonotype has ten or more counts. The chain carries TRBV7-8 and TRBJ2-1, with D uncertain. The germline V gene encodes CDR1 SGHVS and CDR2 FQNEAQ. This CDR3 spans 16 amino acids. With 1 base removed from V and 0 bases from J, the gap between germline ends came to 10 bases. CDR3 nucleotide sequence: TGTGCCAGCAGCTTAGTTGGGGTCAACTCCTACAATGAGCAGTTCTTC. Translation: CASSLVGVNSYNEQFF.